The present TCR beta chain was sequenced within a study of patients and donors after allogeneic stem cell transplantation. V was trimmed by 1 base and J by 5 bases, leaving 8 bases between them. This CDR3 has 13 amino acids. Looked up from germline, CDR1 is LGHNA and CDR2 is YSLEER. TCRdb re-derived calls from the RT-PCR reads in MiXCR, one entry per CDR3 protein. The data show 90,000 to 120,000 distinct CDR3 sequences, approximately 40% seen once. This clonotype originated in a human donor who was either an allogeneic HSCT recipient or a stem cell or donor lymphocyte infusion donor (not recorded which). It is not recorded whose cells these are; they may come from a transplant donor. V usage is TRBV4-3 and J usage is TRBJ2-5; no clear D. Material for sequencing was blood, either unsorted or a sorted T cell fraction (not recorded which). Here the CDR3 DNA reads TGCGCCAGCAGCCAAGGGGTCTCCGAGACCCAGTACTTC. Protein sequence: CASSQGVSETQYF.